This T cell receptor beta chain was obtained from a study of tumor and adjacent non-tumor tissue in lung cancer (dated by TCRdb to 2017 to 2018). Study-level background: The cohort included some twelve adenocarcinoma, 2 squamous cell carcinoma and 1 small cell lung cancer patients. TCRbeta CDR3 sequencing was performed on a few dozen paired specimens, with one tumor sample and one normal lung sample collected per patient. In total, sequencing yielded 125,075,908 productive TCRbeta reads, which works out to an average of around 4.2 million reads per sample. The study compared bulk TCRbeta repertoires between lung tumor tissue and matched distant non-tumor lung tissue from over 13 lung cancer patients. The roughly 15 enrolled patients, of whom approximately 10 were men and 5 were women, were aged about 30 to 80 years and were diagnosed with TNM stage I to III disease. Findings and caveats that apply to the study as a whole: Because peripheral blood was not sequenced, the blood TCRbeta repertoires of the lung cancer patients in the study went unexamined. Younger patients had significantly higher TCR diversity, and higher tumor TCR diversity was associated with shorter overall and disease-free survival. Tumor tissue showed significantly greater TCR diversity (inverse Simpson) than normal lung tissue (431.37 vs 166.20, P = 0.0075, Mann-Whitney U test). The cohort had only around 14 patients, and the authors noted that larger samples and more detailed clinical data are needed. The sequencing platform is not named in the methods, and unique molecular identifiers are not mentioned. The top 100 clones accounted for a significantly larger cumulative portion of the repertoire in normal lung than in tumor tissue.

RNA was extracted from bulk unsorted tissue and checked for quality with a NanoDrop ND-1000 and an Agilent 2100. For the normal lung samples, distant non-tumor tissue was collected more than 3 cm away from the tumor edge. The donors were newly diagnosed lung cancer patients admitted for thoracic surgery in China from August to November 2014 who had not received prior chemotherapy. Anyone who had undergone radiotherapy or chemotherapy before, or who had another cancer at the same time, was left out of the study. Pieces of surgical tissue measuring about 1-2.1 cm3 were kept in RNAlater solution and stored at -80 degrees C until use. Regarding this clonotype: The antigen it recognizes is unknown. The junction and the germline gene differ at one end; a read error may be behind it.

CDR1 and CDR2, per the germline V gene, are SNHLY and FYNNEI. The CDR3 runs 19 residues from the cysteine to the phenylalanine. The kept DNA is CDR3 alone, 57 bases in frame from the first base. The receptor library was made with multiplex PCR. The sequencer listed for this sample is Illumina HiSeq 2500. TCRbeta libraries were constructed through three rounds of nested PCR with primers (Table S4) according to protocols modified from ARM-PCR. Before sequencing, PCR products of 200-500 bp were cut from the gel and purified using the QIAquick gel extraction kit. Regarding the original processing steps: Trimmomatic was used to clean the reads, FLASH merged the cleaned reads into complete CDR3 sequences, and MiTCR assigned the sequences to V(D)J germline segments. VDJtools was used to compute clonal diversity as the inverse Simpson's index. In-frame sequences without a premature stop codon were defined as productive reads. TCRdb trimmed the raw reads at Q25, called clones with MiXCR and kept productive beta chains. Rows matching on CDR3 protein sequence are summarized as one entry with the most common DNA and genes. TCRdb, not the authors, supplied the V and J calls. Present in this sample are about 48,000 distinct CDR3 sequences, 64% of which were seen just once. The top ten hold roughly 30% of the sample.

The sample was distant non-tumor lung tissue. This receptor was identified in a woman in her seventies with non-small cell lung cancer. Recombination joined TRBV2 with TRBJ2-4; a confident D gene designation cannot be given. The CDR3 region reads CAGSETEYAAETAKNIHYF. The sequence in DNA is TGTGCCGGCAGTGAAACGGAATATGCGGCGGAGACCGCCAAAAACATTCACTACTTC.